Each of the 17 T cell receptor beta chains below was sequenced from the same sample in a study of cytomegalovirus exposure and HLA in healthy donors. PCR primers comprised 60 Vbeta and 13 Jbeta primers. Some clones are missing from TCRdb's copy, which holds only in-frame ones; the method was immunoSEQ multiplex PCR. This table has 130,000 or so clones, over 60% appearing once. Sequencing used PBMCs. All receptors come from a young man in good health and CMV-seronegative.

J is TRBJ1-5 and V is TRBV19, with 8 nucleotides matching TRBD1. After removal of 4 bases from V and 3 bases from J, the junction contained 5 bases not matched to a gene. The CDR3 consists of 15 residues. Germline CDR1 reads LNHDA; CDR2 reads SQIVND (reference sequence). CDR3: CASSTWTGNNQPQHF. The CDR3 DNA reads TGTGCCAGTAGTACCTGGACAGGGAACAATCAGCCCCAGCATTTT.

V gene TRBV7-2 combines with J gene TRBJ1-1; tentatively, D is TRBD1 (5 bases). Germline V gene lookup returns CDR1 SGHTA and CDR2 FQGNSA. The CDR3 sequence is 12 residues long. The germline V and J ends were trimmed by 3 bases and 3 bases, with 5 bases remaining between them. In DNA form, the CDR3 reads TGTGCCAGCAGCTTCAGGGACACTGAAGCTTTCTTT. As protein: CASSFRDTEAFF. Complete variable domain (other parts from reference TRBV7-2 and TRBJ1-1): GAGVSQSPSNKVTEKGKDVELRCDPISGHTALYWYRQSLGQGLEFLIYFQGNSAPDKSGLPSDRFSAERTGGSVSTLTIQRTQQEDSAVYLCASSFRDTEAFFGQGTRLTVV.

The CDR3 DNA is TGTGCCAGCAGTTACCGGCAGGGTATGAGCAATCAGCCCCAGCATTTT. It is translated as CASSYRQGMSNQPQHF. This chain links TRBV6-6 with TRBJ1-5, with D possibly being TRBD1 (5 bases). CDR1 is MNHNY and CDR2 is SVGAGI in the germline V gene (reference sequence). Trimming pared 2 bases from V and 1 base from J, leaving 12 bases between. The CDR3 consists of 16 residues.

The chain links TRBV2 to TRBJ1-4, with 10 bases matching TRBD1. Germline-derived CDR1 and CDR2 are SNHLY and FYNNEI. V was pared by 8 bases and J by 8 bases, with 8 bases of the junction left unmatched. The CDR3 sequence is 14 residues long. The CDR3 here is CASSPGTGVEKLFF. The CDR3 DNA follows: TGTGCCAGCTCTCCCGGGACAGGGGTCGAAAAACTGTTTTTT.

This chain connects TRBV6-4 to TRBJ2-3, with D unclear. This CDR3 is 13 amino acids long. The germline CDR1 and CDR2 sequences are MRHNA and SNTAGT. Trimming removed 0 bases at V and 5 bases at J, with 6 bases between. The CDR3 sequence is CASSDSALDTQYF. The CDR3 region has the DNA TGTGCCAGCAGTGACTCAGCCTTAGATACGCAGTATTTT.

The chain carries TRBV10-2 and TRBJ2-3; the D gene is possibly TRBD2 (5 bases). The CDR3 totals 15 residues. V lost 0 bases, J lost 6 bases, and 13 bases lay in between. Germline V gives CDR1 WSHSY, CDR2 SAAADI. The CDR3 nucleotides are TGCGCCAGCAGTGAGTCGAATATCGGGGAGGATACGCAGTATTTT. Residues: CASSESNIGEDTQYF.

The CDR3 spells CASSLRGRGESYEQYF. Written as DNA, the CDR3 is TGTGCCAGCAGCCTTCGGGGCAGGGGGGAGTCCTACGAGCAGTACTTC. The gene calls are TRBV7-6 and TRBJ2-5, with D tentatively TRBD1 (7 bases). The closer fit of TRBJ2-7 to the DNA end suggests the J call may be wrong. This CDR3 region has 16 residues. CDR1 SGHVS and CDR2 FNYEAQ come from the germline V gene.

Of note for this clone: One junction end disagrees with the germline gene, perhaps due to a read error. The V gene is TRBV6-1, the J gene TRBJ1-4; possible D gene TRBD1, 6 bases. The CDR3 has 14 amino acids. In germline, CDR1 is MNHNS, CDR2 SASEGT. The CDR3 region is CASSAGTTSEKPHF. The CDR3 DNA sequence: TGTGCCAGCAGTGCAGGGACAACAAGCGAAAAACCTCATTTT.

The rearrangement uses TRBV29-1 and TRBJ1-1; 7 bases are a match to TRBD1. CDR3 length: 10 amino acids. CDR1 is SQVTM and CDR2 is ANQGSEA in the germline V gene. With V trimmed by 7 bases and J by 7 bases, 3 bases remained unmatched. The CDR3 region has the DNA TGCAGCGCTGGACAGGTTGAAGCTTTCTTT. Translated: CSAGQVEAFF.

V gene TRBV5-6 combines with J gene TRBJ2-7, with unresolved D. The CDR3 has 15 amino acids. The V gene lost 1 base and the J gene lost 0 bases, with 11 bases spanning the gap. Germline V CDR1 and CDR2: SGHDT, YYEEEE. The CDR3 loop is CASSLTPLSSYEQYF. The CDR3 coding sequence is TGTGCCAGCAGCTTGACTCCCCTGAGCTCCTACGAGCAGTACTTC.

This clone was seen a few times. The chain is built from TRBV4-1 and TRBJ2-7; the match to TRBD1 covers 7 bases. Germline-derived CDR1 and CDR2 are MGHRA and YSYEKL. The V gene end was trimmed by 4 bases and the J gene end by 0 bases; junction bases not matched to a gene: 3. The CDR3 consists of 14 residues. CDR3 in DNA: TGCGCCAGCAGCCCCGGGGACAGCTCCTACGAGCAGTACTTC. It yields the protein CASSPGDSSYEQYF.

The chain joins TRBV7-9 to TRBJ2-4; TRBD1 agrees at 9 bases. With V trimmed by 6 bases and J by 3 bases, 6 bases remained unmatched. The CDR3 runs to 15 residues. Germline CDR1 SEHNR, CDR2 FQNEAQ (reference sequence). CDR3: CASRPGQGGKNIQYF. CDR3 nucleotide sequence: TGTGCCAGCAGACCGGGACAGGGAGGCAAAAACATTCAGTACTTC.

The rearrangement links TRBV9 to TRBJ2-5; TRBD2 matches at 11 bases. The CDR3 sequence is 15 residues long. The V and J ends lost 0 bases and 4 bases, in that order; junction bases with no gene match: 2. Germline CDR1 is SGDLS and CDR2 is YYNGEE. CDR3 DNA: TGTGCCAGCAGCGTAGGACTAGCGGGAATAGAGACCCAGTACTTC. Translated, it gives CASSVGLAGIETQYF.

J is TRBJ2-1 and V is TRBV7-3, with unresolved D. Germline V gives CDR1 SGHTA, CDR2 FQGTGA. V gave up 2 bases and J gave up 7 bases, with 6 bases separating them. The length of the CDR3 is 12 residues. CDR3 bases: TGTGCCAGCAGCTTATACGGGAATGAGCAGTTCTTC. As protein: CASSLYGNEQFF. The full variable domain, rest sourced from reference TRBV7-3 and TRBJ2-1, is GAGVSQTPSNKVTEKGKYVELRCDPISGHTALYWYRQSLGQGPEFLIYFQGTGAADDSGLPNDRFFAVRPEGSVSTLKIQRTERGDSAVYLCASSLYGNEQFFGPGTRLTVL.

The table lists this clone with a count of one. CDR3 DNA: TGTGCCAGTACCGACAGACTCAATCAGCCCCAGCATTTT. Protein sequence: CASTDRLNQPQHF. This rearrangement joins TRBV19 to TRBJ1-5; the D gene is possibly TRBD1 (5 bases). The CDR3 extends over 13 amino acids. The V gene lost 7 bases and the J gene lost 3 bases, with 10 bases spanning the gap. CDR1 and CDR2 from the germline V gene are LNHDA and SQIVND (reference sequence).

The CDR3 is CASSFRGIGEKLFF. The CDR3, as DNA: TGTGCCAGCAGTTTTAGGGGAATCGGTGAAAAACTGTTTTTT. V and J are TRBV27 and TRBJ1-4, with D possibly matching TRBD1 (5 bases). Germline V gives CDR1 MNHEY, CDR2 SMNVEV (reference sequence). The V and J ends lost 3 bases and 7 bases respectively, with 12 bases between them. The CDR3 contains 14 residues.

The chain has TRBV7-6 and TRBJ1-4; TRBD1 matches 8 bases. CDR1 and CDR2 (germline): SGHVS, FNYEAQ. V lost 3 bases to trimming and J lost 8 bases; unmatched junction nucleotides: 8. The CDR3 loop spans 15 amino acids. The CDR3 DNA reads TGTGCCAGCAGCTTCGCGACAGGGGTTACCGAAAAACTGTTTTTT. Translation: CASSFATGVTEKLFF.